This TCR beta chain was observed in a study of T cell responses to AZD1222 COVID-19 vaccine. The CDR3 has 11 amino acids. Trimming took 5 bases from V and 5 from J; bases not matched to a gene: 0. The germline V gene has CDR1 GTSNPN and CDR2 SVGIG (reference sequence). Concerning this clone itself: Its antigen is currently unknown.

Findings and caveats of the study: Spike regions recognized by vaccine-associated CD4 TCRs spanned the protein, led by 160-218 and 743-854. Spike-specific TCR breadth and depth went up after people got two AZD1222 doses. Donors, mostly white British, included more females; clonal diversity was possibly underestimated.

Measured with immunoSEQ multiplex PCR; TCRdb has only the in-frame clones, and not every one. The data show 93,000 or so clones, 91% seen once. This clonotype was sampled from an adult in good health. The chain combines TRBV30 with TRBJ2-1; TRBD1 agrees at 7 bases. Material: peripheral blood, obtained on day 0 of AZD1222 vaccination. The CDR3 DNA reads TGTGCCTGGGACAGGGACAATGAGCAGTTCTTC. The encoded protein is CAWDRDNEQFF.